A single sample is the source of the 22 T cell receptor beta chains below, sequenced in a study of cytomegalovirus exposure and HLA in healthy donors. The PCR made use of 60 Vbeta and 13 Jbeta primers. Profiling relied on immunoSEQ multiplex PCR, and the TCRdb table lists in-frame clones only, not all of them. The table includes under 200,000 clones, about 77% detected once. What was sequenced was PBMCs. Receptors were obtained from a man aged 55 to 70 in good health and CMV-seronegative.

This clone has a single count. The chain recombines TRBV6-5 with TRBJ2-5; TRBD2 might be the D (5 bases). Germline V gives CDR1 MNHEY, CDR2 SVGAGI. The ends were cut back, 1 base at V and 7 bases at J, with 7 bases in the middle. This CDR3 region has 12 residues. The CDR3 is CASSYFGGTQYF. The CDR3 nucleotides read TGTGCCAGCAGTTACTTTGGAGGGACCCAGTACTTC.

The CDR3 spells CASSIGYTGPSSGANVLTF. The CDR3 DNA is TGTGCCAGTAGTATAGGGTACACAGGGCCCAGCTCTGGGGCCAACGTCCTGACTTTC. The chain carries TRBV19 and TRBJ2-6; possible D gene TRBD1, 6 bases. V was pared by 1 base and J by 0 bases, with 16 bases between. Germline V CDR1 and CDR2: LNHDA, SQIVND (reference sequence). The CDR3 extends over 19 amino acids.

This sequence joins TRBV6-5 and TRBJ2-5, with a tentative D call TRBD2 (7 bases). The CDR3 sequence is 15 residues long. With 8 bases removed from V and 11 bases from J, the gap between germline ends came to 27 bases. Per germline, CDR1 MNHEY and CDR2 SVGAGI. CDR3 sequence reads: CASARGAVPSGEQYF. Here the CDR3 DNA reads TGTGCCAGCGCCCGGGGGGCAGTCCCCTCGGGGGAGCAGTACTTC.

This CDR3 is CASSTPGQSYEQYF. CDR3 in DNA: TGTGCCAGTAGTACACCGGGACAGTCCTACGAGCAGTACTTC. The gene calls are TRBV19 and TRBJ2-7; 7 positions agree with TRBD1. CDR3 length equals 14 residues. From germline, CDR1 is LNHDA and CDR2 SQIVND (reference sequence). Unmatched junction bases numbered 4, after V lost 4 bases and J lost 1 base.

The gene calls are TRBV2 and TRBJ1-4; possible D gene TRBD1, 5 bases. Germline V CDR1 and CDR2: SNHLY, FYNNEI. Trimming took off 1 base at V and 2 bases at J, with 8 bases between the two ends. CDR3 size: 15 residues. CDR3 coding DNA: TGTGCCAGCAGTGAAGTGGGACTGACTAATGAAAAACTGTTTTTT. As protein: CASSEVGLTNEKLFF.

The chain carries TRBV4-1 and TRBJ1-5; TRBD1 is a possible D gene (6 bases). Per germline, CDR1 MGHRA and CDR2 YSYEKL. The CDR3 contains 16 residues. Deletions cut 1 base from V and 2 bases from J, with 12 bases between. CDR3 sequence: CASSQVWGQGNQPQHF. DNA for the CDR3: TGCGCCAGCAGCCAAGTTTGGGGGCAGGGCAATCAGCCCCAGCATTTT.

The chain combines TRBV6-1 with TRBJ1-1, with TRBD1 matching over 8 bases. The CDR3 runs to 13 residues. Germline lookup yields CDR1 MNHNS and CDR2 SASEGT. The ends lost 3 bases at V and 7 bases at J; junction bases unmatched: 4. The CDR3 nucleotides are TGTGCCAGCAGTGAGGCAGGGGGCTATGAAGCTTTCTTT. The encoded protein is CASSEAGGYEAFF.

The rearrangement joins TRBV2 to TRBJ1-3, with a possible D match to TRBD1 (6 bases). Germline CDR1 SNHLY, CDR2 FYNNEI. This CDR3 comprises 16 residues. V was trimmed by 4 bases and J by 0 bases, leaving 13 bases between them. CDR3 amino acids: CASSVRGRNSGNTIYF. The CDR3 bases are TGTGCCAGCAGTGTGCGGGGGCGGAACTCTGGAAACACCATATATTTT.

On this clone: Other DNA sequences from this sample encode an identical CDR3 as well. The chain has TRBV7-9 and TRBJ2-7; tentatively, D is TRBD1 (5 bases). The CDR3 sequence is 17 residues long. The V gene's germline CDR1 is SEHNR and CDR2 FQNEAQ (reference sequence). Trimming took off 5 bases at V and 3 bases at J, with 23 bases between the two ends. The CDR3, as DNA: TGTGCCAGCAGCGTAAGTCGGGCGGACAAAGGAAACTACGAGCAGTACTTC. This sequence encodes CASSVSRADKGNYEQYF.

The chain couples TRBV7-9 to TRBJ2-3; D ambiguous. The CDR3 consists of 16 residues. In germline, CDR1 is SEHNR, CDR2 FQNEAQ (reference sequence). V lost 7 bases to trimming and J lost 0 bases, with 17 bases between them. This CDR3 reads CASTRSAGTSTDTQYF. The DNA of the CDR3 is TGTGCCAGCACCCGGTCGGCAGGAACTAGCACAGATACGCAGTATTTT.

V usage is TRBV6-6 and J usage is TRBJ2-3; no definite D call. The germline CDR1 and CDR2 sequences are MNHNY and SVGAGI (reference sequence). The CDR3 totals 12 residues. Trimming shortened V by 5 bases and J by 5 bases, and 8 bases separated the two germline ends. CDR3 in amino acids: CASSQIVDTQYF. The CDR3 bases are TGTGCCAGCAGTCAAATAGTAGATACGCAGTATTTT.

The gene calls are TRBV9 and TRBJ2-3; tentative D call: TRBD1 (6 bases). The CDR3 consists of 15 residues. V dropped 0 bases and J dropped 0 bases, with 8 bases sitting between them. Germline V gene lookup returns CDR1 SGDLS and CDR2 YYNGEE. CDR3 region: CASSVGGRSTDTQYF. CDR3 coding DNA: TGTGCCAGCAGCGTAGGGGGGCGGAGCACAGATACGCAGTATTTT.

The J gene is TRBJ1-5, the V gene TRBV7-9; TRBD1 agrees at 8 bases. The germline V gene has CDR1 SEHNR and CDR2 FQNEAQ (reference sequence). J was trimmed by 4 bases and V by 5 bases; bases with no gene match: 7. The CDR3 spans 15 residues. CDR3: CASSQGTGINQPQHF. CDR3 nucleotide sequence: TGTGCCAGCAGCCAGGGGACAGGCATTAATCAGCCCCAGCATTTT.

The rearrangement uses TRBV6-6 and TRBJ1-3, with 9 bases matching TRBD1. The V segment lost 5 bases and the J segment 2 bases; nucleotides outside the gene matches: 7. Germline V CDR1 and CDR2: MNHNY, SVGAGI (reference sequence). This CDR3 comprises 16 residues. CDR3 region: CASSLTGQGAGNTIYF. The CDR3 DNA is TGTGCCAGCAGTCTGACGGGACAGGGCGCTGGAAACACCATATATTTT.

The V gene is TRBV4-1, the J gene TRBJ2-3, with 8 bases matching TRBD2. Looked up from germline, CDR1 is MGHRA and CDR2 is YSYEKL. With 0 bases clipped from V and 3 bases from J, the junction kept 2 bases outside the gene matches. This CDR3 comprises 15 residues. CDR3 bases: TGCGCCAGCAGCCAAGACGGGGGGGGAACAGATACGCAGTATTTT. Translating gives CASSQDGGGTDTQYF.

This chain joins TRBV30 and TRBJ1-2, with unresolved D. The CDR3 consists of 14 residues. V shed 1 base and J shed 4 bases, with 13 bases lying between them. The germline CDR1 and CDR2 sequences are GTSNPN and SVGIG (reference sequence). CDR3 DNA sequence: TGTGCCTGGAGTGATTTTGGGCCAGTCTATGGCTACACCTTC. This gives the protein CAWSDFGPVYGYTF.

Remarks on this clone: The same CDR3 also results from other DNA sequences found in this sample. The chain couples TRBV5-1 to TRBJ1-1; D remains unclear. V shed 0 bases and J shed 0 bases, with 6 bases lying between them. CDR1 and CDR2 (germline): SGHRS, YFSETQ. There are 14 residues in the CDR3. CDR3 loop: CASSLDSLNTEAFF. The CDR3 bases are TGCGCCAGCAGCTTGGACAGCCTGAACACTGAAGCTTTCTTT.

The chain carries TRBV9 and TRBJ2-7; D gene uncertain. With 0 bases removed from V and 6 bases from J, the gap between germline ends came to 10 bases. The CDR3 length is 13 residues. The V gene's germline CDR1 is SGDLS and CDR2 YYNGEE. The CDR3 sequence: CASSVAPLGEQYF. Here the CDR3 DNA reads TGTGCCAGCAGCGTAGCCCCCCTAGGCGAGCAGTACTTC.

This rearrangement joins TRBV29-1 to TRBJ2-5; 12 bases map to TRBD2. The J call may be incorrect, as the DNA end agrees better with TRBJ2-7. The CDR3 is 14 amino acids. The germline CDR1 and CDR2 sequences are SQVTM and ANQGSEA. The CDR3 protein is CSVLLAGGSYEQYF. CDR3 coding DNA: TGCAGCGTCCTACTAGCGGGGGGTTCCTACGAGCAGTACTTC.

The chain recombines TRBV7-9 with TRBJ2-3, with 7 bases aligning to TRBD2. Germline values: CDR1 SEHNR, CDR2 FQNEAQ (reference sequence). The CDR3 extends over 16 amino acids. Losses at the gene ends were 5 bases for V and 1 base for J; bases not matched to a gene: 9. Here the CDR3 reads CASSVEGGRGTDTQYF. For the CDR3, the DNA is TGTGCCAGCAGCGTAGAAGGCGGGAGAGGCACAGATACGCAGTATTTT. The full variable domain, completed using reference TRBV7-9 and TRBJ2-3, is DTGVSQNPRHKITKRGQNVTFRCDPISEHNRLYWYRQTLGQGPEFLTYFQNEAQLEKSRLLSDRFSAERPKGSFSTLEIQRTEQGDSAMYLCASSVEGGRGTDTQYFGPGTRLTVL.

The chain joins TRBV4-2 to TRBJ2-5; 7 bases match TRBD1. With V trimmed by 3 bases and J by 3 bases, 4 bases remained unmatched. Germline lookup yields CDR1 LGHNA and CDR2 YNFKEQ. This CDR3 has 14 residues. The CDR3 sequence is CASSQRDRKETQYF. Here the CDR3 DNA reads TGTGCCAGCAGCCAGAGGGACAGAAAAGAGACCCAGTACTTC.

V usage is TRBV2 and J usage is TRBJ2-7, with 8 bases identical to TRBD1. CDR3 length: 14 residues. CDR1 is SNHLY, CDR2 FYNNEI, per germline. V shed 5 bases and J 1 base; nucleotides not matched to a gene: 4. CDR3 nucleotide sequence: TGTGCCAGCAGTCCGGACAGGGTATCCTACGAGCAGTACTTC. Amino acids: CASSPDRVSYEQYF.